These 8 T cell receptor beta chains were all obtained from the same sample, sequenced in a study of T cell responses to AZD1222 COVID-19 vaccine (dated by TCRdb to the early 2020s). The method behind the library was the immunoSEQ multiplex PCR assay. Entries here come from immuneACCESS through TCRdb and include only in-frame sequences with V and J called. Some clones fail to appear in such tables; in the studies checked, an unresolved V gene covers under half of the shortfall, and the cause of the remainder is unknown. The sample table records 45,000 or so clones; 85% to 90% of these occur just once. Around 1.1% of the sample rests with the top ten. What the time point label conveys for this sample: about 28 days (+/-7) after the second vaccine dose. This specimen consisted of peripheral blood, obtained 28 days after the second AZD1222 dose. These receptors were collected from an adult who received the AZD1222 COVID-19 vaccine.

The chain links TRBV11-3 to TRBJ2-1, with D unclear. The CDR3 extends over 12 amino acids. Germline loops: CDR1 SGHNT, CDR2 YENEEA. The germline V and J ends were trimmed by 1 base and 6 bases, with 4 bases remaining between them. The CDR3 spells CASSLVGNEQFF. CDR3 DNA: TGTGCCAGCAGCTTAGTCGGCAATGAGCAGTTCTTC.

This clone has a single count. The chain links TRBV5-6 to TRBJ1-1; D call uncertain. The CDR3 covers 14 residues. Germline CDR1 and CDR2: SGHDT and YYEEEE. Trimming took 4 bases from V and 1 from J, leaving 11 bases between them. The CDR3 protein is CASSRGMANTEAFF. The CDR3 region has the DNA TGTGCCAGCAGCCGAGGGATGGCGAACACTGAAGCTTTCTTT. The variable domain in full, with the rest retrieved from reference TRBV5-6 and TRBJ1-1, is DAGVTQSPTHLIKTRGQQVTLRCSPKSGHDTVSWYQQALGQGPQFIFQYYEEEERQRGNFPDRFSGHQFPNYSSELNVNALLLGDSALYLCASSRGMANTEAFFGQGTRLTVV.

The J gene is TRBJ2-2, the V gene TRBV5-1; TRBD1 agrees at 8 bases. Germline CDR1 reads SGHRS; CDR2 reads YFSETQ. The trim removed 0 bases at V and 3 bases at J, leaving 10 bases unmatched. The CDR3 sequence is 18 residues long. The CDR3 region has the DNA TGCGCCAGCAGCTTGGGATTCGGACAGGGCCATCACACCGGGGAGCTGTTTTTT. Its translation is CASSLGFGQGHHTGELFF.

This chain links TRBV19 with TRBJ2-1, with TRBD1 matching 10 bases. Looked up from germline, CDR1 is LNHDA and CDR2 is SQIVND (reference sequence). The CDR3 covers 14 residues. V dropped 4 bases and J dropped 4; count of bases not matched to a gene: 1. The CDR3 is CASSRQGAYNEQFF. As DNA, the CDR3 is TGTGCCAGTAGTAGACAGGGGGCGTACAATGAGCAGTTCTTC.

This chain links TRBV19 with TRBJ2-7; 9 nucleotides agree with TRBD2. Per germline, CDR1 LNHDA and CDR2 SQIVND (reference sequence). The J segment lost 5 bases and the V segment lost 5 bases, leaving 7 bases of the junction unmatched. This CDR3 is built from 14 residues. CDR3 DNA sequence: TGTGCCAGTAGTCTCTTTAGCGGGAGTCACGAGCAGTACTTC. The encoded protein is CASSLFSGSHEQYF.

The V gene is TRBV2, the J gene TRBJ1-4; 11 nucleotides agree with TRBD1. CDR3 length equals 14 residues. Germline V gives CDR1 SNHLY, CDR2 FYNNEI. J was trimmed by 7 bases and V by 4 bases; bases with no gene match: 2. CDR3 DNA: TGTGCCAGCAGTGGGGACAGGGGGTTTGAAAAACTGTTTTTT. It specifies CASSGDRGFEKLFF.

This clone appeared once. The chain couples TRBV7-2 to TRBJ2-2, with a weak D call TRBD2 (6 bases). This CDR3 is built from 13 residues. Germline assignment: CDR1 SGHTA and CDR2 FQGNSA. Trimming pared 5 bases from V and 7 bases from J, leaving 11 bases between. The CDR3 nucleotides read TGTGCCAGCAGCCCCGGGACTCACGGGGAGCTGTTTTTT. Residues: CASSPGTHGELFF.

The J gene is TRBJ2-7, the V gene TRBV18; 9 bases map to TRBD1. The germline gives CDR1 KGHSH, CDR2 LQKENI. The CDR3 extends over 15 amino acids. After removal of 2 bases from V and 2 bases from J, the junction contained 4 bases not matched to a gene. The CDR3 nucleotides read TGTGCCAGCTCACCAGGGACAGGGCGGACCTACGAGCAGTACTTC. Protein: CASSPGTGRTYEQYF. Full variable domain (missing parts from reference TRBV18 and TRBJ2-7): NAGVMQNPRHLVRRRGQEARLRCSPMKGHSHVYWYRQLPEEGLKFMVYLQKENIIDESGMPKERFSAEFPKEGPSILRIQQVVRGDSAAYFCASSPGTGRTYEQYFGPGTRLTVT.